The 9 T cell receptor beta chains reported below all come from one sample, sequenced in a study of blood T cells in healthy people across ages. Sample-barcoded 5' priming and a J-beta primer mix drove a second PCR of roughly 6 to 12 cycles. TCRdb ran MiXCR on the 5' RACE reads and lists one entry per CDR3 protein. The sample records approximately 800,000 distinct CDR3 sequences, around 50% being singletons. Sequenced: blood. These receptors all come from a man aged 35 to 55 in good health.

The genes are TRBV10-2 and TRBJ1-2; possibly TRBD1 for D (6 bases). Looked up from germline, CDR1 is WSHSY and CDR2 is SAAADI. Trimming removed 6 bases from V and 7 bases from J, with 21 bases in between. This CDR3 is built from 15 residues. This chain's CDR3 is CASRDLRGPSTGYTF. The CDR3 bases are TGCGCCAGCAGAGATCTCAGGGGCCCCTCGACTGGCTACACCTTC.

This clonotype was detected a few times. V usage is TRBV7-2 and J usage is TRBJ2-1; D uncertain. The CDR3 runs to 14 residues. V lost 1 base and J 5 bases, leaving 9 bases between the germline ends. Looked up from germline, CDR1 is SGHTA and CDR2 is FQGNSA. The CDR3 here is CASSLERLDNEQFF. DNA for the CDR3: TGTGCCAGCAGCTTAGAACGGCTAGACAATGAGCAGTTCTTC.

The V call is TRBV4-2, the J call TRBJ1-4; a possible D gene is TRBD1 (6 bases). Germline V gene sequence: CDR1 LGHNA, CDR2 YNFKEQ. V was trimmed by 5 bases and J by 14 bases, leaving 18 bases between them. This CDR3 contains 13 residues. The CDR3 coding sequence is TGTGCCAGCAGCAAGGACAGCCCCACCTTCCTGTTTTTT. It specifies CASSKDSPTFLFF.

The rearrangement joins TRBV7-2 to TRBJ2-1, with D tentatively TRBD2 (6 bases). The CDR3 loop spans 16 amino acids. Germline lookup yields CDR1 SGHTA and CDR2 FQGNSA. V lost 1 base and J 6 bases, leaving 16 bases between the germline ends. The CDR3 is CASSLGTGVVGNEQFF. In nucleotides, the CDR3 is TGTGCCAGCAGCTTAGGGACGGGGGTCGTCGGCAATGAGCAGTTCTTC.

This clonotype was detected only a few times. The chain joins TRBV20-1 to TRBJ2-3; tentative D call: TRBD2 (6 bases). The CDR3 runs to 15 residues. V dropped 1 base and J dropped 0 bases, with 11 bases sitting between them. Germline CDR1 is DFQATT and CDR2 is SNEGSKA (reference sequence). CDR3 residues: CSARGGGSSTDTQYF. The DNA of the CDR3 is TGCAGTGCTAGAGGAGGAGGGTCTAGCACAGATACGCAGTATTTT.

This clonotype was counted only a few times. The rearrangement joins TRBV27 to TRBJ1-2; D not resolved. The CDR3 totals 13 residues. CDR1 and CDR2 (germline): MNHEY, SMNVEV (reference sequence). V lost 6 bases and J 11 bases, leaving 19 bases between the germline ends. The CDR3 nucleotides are TGTGCCAGCAGACCTAAGACCATCGTCCCATACACCTTC. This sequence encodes CASRPKTIVPYTF.

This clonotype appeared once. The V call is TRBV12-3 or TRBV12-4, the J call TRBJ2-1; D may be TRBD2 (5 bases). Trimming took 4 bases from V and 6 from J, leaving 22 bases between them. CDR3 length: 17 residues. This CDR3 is CASSSGRLGSGSNEQFF. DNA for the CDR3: TGTGCCAGCAGTTCTGGGCGCTTGGGCAGTGGGAGCAATGAGCAGTTCTTC.

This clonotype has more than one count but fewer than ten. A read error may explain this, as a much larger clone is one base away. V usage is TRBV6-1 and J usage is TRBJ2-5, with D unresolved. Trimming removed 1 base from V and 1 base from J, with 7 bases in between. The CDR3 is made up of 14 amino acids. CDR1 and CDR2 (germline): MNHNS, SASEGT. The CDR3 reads CASSEDGAQETQYF. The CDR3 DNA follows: TGTGCCAGCAGTGAAGACGGAGCCCAAGAGACCCAGTACTTC.

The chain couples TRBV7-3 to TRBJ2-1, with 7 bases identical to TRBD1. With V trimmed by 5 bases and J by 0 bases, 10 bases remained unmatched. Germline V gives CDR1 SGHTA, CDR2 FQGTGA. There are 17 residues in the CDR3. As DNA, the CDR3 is TGTGCCAGCAGCCAGGCAACAGGGGACAGCTCCTACAATGAGCAGTTCTTC. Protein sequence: CASSQATGDSSYNEQFF.